The clone carrying this TCR beta chain has at least ten counts. This sample stems from a study of T cells in Graves' hyperthyroidism and ophthalmopathy. The study excluded patients with uncontrolled infection, other autoimmune disease, pregnancy or lactation. Authors of the study amplified TCR beta CDR3 regions from RNA transcripts. Carried out on the TCR CDR3, a first-round RT-PCR used the HTBI primer set. One entry per CDR3 protein results from TCRdb running MiXCR on the multiplex PCR reads. The data hold roughly 570,000 distinct CDR3 sequences, with about 43% observed a single time. Looked up from germline, CDR1 is DFQATT and CDR2 is SNEGSKA (reference sequence). There are 13 residues in the CDR3. J lost 7 bases, V lost 5 bases, and 9 bases had no gene match.

The chain has TRBV20-1 and TRBJ2-7; TRBD1 matches 9 bases. The origin of this receptor is an adult woman with Graves' disease, either hyperthyroidism or ophthalmopathy (not recorded which). Sequences were obtained from peripheral blood or thyroid tissue (not recorded which). CDR3 nucleotides: TGCAGTGCTCGGGACAGGGTTATTAAAGAGCAGTACTTC. Residues: CSARDRVIKEQYF.